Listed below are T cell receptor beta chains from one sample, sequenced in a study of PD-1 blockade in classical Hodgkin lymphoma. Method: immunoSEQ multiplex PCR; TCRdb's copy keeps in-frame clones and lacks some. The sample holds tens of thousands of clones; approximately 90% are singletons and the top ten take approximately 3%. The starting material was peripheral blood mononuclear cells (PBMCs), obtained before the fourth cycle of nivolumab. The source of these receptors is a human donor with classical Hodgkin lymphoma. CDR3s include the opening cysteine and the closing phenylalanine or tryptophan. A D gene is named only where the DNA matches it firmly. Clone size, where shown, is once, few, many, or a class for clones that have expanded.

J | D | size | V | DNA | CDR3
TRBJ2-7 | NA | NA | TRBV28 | TGTGCCAGCAGGGTAACAGGAGCCTACGAGCAGTACTTC | CASRVTGAYEQYF
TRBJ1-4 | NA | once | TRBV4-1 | TGCGCCAGCAGCCAAGATGGGGGGATGCGTGAAAAACTGTTTTTT | CASSQDGGMREKLFF
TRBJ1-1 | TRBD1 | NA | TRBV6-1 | TGTGCCAGCAGTGCCAAGACAGGGGGCAACACTGAAGCTTTCTTT | CASSAKTGGNTEAFF
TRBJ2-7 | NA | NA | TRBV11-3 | TGTGCCAGCAGCTTAGGGGGGGAGATCGGCGAGCAGTACTTC | CASSLGGEIGEQYF
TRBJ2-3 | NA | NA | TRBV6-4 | TGTGCCAGCAGTCCTTCTCTTGCAACAGATACGCAGTATTTT | CASSPSLATDTQYF
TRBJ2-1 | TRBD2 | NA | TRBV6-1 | TGTGCCAGCAGTAATTTTCGGGACTATCGAAATGAGCAGTTCTTC | CASSNFRDYRNEQFF
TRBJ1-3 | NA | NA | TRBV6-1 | TGTGCCAGCAGCAATTCCGGGAAGAATGGAAACACCATATATTTT | CASSNSGKNGNTIYF
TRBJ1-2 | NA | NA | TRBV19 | TGTGCCAGTAGCACCGTACAGGGAGTCGGAAAGTACACCTTC | CASSTVQGVGKYTF
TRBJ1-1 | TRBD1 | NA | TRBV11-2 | TGTGCCAGCAGGCAGGGACAGGGAAGGGTGAACACTGAAGCTTTCTTT | CASRQGQGRVNTEAFF
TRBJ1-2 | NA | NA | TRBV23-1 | TGCGCCAGCAGTCAAAAACGAAAGACAGAGAACTATGGCTACACCTTC | CASSQKRKTENYGYTF
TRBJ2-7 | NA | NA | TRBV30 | TGTGCCTGGAGGGCTAACAACTACGAGCAGTACTTC | CAWRANNYEQYF
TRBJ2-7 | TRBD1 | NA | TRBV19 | TGTGCCAGTAGACCCGGGGACAGGGGCGGCGAGCAGTACTTC | CASRPGDRGGEQYF
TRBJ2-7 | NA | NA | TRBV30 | TGTGCCTGGAGCGGCCAGACCAACTACGAGCAGTACTTC | CAWSGQTNYEQYF
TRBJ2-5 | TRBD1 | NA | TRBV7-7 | TGTGCCAGCAGCTTAGAACCAGGGGGCGCGGAGACCCAGTACTTC | CASSLEPGGAETQYF
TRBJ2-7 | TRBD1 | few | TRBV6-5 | TGTGCCAGCAGTCGACAGGGCCACTCCTACGAGCAGTACTTC | CASSRQGHSYEQYF
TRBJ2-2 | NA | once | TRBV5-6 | TGTGCCAGCAGCTTGGGAGGGGCCGGGGAGCTGTTTTTT | CASSLGGAGELFF
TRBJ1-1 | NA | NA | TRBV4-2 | TGTGCCAGCAGCCAAGGAAGAGGCAACACTGAAGCTTTCTTT | CASSQGRGNTEAFF
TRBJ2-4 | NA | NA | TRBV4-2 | TGTGCCAGCAGCCACCCCCTCTCTGGGGCCAAAAACATTCAGTACTTC | CASSHPLSGAKNIQYF
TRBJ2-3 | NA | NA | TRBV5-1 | TGCGCCAGCAGGGAGTACTTTCTCGCAGATACGCAGTATTTT | CASREYFLADTQYF
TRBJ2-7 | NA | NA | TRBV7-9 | TGTGCCAGCAGCTTCCGGGACGAGCAGTACTTC | CASSFRDEQYF
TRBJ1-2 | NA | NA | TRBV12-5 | TGTGCTAGTGGCTCTAGGGACAATTCGCGCTATGGCTACACCTTC | CASGSRDNSRYGYTF
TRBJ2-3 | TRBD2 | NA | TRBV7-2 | TGTGCCAGCAGCTCTAGCGGGGGGGCCACAGATACGCAGTATTTT | CASSSSGGATDTQYF
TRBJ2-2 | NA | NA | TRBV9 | TGTGCCAGCAGGGCGGGACTTATGAACACCGGGGAGCTGTTTTTT | CASRAGLMNTGELFF
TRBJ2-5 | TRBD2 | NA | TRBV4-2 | TGTGCCAGCAGCCAAGTGGCGGGTGCTAGCGGGGGAGGGGGGCGAACCCAGTACTTC | CASSQVAGASGGGGRTQYF
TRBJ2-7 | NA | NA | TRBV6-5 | TGTGCCAGCAGTAAGCGGACATACGGCTACGAGCAGTACTTC | CASSKRTYGYEQYF
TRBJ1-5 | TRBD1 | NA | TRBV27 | TGTGCCAGCAGCCGACAGGGGGCTCGGAATCAGCCCCAGCATTTT | CASSRQGARNQPQHF
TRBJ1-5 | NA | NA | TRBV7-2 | TGTGCCAGCAGTCCCCCCGGGCAGCCCCAGCATTTT | CASSPPGQPQHF
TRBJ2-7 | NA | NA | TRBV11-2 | TGTGCCAGCAGCTGGATGGGGGGGCCCTCCTACGAGCAGTACTTC | CASSWMGGPSYEQYF
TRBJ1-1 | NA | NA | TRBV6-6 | TGTGCCAGCAGTTACGCCGGGGCCAGGGGGAACACTGAAGCTTTCTTT | CASSYAGARGNTEAFF
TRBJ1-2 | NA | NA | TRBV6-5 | TGTGCCAGCAGTTACTCGTGGGGGGTAGCTAACTATGGCTACACCTTC | CASSYSWGVANYGYTF
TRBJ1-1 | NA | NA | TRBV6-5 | TGTGCCAGCAGTACCGGGACAAGAGGGAGCACTGAAGCTTTCTTT | CASSTGTRGSTEAFF
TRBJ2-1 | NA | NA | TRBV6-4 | TGTGCCAGCAGCCCCCGGGACGGGGGTGGCAATGAGCAGTTCTTC | CASSPRDGGGNEQFF
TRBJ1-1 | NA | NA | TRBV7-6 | TGTGCCAGCAGCTTAGCAGGAGGGGGTCTCGTCACTGAAGCTTTCTTT | CASSLAGGGLVTEAFF
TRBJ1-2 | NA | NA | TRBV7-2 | TGTGCCAGCAGCCCGGACAGCTATGGCTACACCTTC | CASSPDSYGYTF
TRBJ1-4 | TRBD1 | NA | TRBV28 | TGTGCCAGCAGTTCTGAACAGGGGTGGGGTGAAAAACTGTTTTTT | CASSSEQGWGEKLFF
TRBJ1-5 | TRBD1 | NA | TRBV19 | TGTGCCAGTAGTAGCGGGACAGCACTCAATCAGCCCCAGCATTTT | CASSSGTALNQPQHF
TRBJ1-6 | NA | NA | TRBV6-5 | TGTGCCAGCAGTTACGAGTGGGGAAAATATTCACCCCTCCACTTT | CASSYEWGKYSPLHF
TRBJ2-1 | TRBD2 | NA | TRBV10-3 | TGTGCCATCAGTGAGGCGGGGGGGCCTGGAAATGAGCAGTTCTTC | CAISEAGGPGNEQFF
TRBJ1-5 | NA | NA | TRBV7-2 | TGTGCCAGCAGCTTAGTGGGGGGGGCTAATCAGCCCCAGCATTTT | CASSLVGGANQPQHF
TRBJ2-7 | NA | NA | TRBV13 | TGTGCCAGCAGCCACTCTTGGAGGGGGTCCTACGAGCAGTACTTC | CASSHSWRGSYEQYF
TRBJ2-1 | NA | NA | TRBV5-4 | TGTGCCAGCACCCTGAGTGTCTCTGAGCAGTTCTTC | CASTLSVSEQFF
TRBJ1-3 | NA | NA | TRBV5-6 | TGTGCCAGCAGCTTTCGGAGTACAGGAAACACCATATATTTT | CASSFRSTGNTIYF
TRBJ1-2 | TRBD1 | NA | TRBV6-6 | TGTGCCAGCAGTTTATCCGGGACAGGGGGCGATGGCTACACCTTC | CASSLSGTGGDGYTF
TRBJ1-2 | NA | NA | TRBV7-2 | TGTGCCAGCAGCTTAGCGGGGCAGGCAGGAGGCTACACCTTC | CASSLAGQAGGYTF
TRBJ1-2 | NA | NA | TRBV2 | TGTGCCAGCGCCCCGGGGGCAGCCCCCAACTATGGCTACACCTTC | CASAPGAAPNYGYTF
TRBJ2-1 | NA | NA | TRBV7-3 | TGTGCCAGCAGCTTAGCCGGGATGGGTGAGCAGTTCTTC | CASSLAGMGEQFF
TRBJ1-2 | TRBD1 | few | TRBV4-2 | TGTGCCAGCAGCATCGTGGGACAGGGGGCGGCGGGCTACACCTTC | CASSIVGQGAAGYTF
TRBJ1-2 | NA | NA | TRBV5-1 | TGCGCCAGCAGCCCGGGCAGGGGAGTGGAGGGCTACACCTTC | CASSPGRGVEGYTF
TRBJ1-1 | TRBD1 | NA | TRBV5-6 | TGTGCCAGCAGCTTCCCGGGACAGGCATCAGAAGCTTTCTTT | CASSFPGQASEAFF